This T cell receptor beta chain originates from a study of control samples from healthy donors and cancer patients. V lost 4 bases, J lost 6 bases, and 26 bases lay in between. The length of the CDR3 is 17 residues. Per the germline V gene, CDR1 is SGHRS and CDR2 is YFSETQ. This clone was seen only a few times. Produced via immunoSEQ multiplex PCR; TCRdb's table is partial and in-frame only. The sample lists approximately 70,000 clones, 75% to 90% occurring once. This sequence was found in a man in his forties or fifties in good health. V is TRBV5-1 and J is TRBJ2-7; D assignment may be TRBD1 or TRBD2 (6 bases each). What was sequenced was blood. The CDR3 DNA follows: TGCGCCAGCAGCCCGAGGTGGGGCGGAGGGGGGTGGCGCGAGCAGTACTTC. Encoded protein: CASSPRWGGGGWREQYF.